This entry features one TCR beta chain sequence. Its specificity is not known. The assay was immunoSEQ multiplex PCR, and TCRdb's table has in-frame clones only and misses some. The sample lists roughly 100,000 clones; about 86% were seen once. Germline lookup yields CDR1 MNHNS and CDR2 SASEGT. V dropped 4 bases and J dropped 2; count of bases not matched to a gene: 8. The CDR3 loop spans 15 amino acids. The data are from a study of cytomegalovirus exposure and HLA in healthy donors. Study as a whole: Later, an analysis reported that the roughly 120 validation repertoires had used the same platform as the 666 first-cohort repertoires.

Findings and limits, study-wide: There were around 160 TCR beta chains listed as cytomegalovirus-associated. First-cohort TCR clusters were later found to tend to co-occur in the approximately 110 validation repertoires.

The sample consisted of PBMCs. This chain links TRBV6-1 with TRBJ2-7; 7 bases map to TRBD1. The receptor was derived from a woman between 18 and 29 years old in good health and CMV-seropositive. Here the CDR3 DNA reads TGTGCCAGCAGTGGTGGGGACAGCCAAACCTACGAGCAGTACTTC. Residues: CASSGGDSQTYEQYF.